A selection of T cell receptor beta chains follows, all from one sample in a study of T cell responses to AZD1222 COVID-19 vaccine. The repertoire was sequenced with immunoSEQ multiplex PCR; TCRdb's copy has only in-frame clones and lacks some. The sample contains about 78,000 clones, 88% of which appear only once. The sequencing here drew on peripheral blood, taken on day 0 of MenACWY control vaccination. The receptors shown here come from an adult in good health. The CDR3 runs from the conserved cysteine through the conserved F or W. The D gene is left open where the match is weak. The listing skips clone size in some rows; elsewhere it reads once, few, many or a size class.

CDR3 DNA | CDR3 protein | D gene | J gene | clone size | V gene
TGTGCCTGGAGCGAGGACAACCCAAGCAATCAGCCCCAGCATTTT | CAWSEDNPSNQPQHF | - | TRBJ1-5 | - | TRBV30
TGTGCCAGCAGCGAGGGACGGCCGGGGTGGAATGAGCAGTTCTTC | CASSEGRPGWNEQFF | - | TRBJ2-1 | - | TRBV5-4
TGTGCCAGCAGCGTAGGCCAGGGGAAGTATGGCTACACCTTC | CASSVGQGKYGYTF | - | TRBJ1-2 | - | TRBV9
TGTGCCAGCAGCGTAGCCGGGGGACTGTGGGAGACCCAGTACTTC | CASSVAGGLWETQYF | - | TRBJ2-5 | - | TRBV9
TGTGCCAGCAGCTCCCGGGCAGCGGGGAACACAGATACGCAGTATTTT | CASSSRAAGNTDTQYF | TRBD2 | TRBJ2-3 | - | TRBV9
TGTGCCAGCAGTTCGGACAGGGCTAAGGCCCTCCTGCAGTATTTT | CASSSDRAKALLQYF | TRBD1 | TRBJ2-3 | - | TRBV6-2/TRBV6-3
TGTGCCAGCAGCGGGACAGGGAGTTTTCAAGCTTTCTTT | CASSGTGSFQAFF | TRBD1 | TRBJ1-1 | - | TRBV9
TGTGCCAGCAGTTACTCGGGACAGGGTGGGAATCAGCCCCAGCATTTT | CASSYSGQGGNQPQHF | TRBD1 | TRBJ1-5 | once | TRBV6-6
TGCGCCAGCAGTTCCCCTGCGCTCCCCGGACCAGGGCGAGCCAATCAGCCCCAGCATTTT | CASSSPALPGPGRANQPQHF | - | TRBJ1-5 | - | TRBV23-1
TGTGCCACCAGTGACACTTGGGGGAGGGCTAACTATGGCTACACCTTC | CATSDTWGRANYGYTF | - | TRBJ1-2 | - | TRBV24-1
TGTGCCAGCCTTCGGGCGGGGGCCGACACAGATACGCAGTATTTT | CASLRAGADTDTQYF | - | TRBJ2-3 | - | TRBV28
TGTGCCAGCAGCCCAACAGGGGAGGTAGAGCAGCCCCAGCATTTT | CASSPTGEVEQPQHF | TRBD1 | TRBJ1-5 | few | TRBV3-1/TRBV3-2
TGCGCCAGCAGCTTGGAATGGACAGGGGACGGCTACACCTTC | CASSLEWTGDGYTF | TRBD1 | TRBJ1-2 | - | TRBV5-1
TGTGCCAGCAGTAAGCCTTCAACTAATGAAAAACTGTTTTTT | CASSKPSTNEKLFF | - | TRBJ1-4 | once | TRBV28
TGTGCCAGCTCTTGGACGGACGGTCAGGAGCAGTACTTC | CASSWTDGQEQYF | - | TRBJ2-7 | once | TRBV12-3/TRBV12-4
TGTGCCAGCAGCTTGAGAACTAGCGGGTACACAGATACGCAGTATTTT | CASSLRTSGYTDTQYF | TRBD2 | TRBJ2-3 | - | TRBV5-6
TGTGCCAGCAGCCACGGACAGGTGTACGAAAAACTGTTTTTT | CASSHGQVYEKLFF | TRBD1 | TRBJ1-4 | - | TRBV3-1/TRBV3-2
TGTGCCAGCACCCAGGAGAGCCCGGATACGCAGTATTTT | CASTQESPDTQYF | - | TRBJ2-3 | - | TRBV5-6
TGTGCCAGCAGCCCGCCCGGGGGACCCCACACCGGGGAGCTGTTTTTT | CASSPPGGPHTGELFF | - | TRBJ2-2 | - | TRBV5-6
TGTGCCAGCAGCCAAGGACAGGGAGGGTGGCAGCCCCAGCATTTT | CASSQGQGGWQPQHF | TRBD1 | TRBJ1-5 | - | TRBV3-1/TRBV3-2
TGTGCCAGCAGCTCGGGACGGCTTGTTTCCTACGAGCAGTACTTC | CASSSGRLVSYEQYF | - | TRBJ2-7 | - | TRBV5-4
TGTGCCAGCTTAGTCGGCGGGCGGGCTTTCTTT | CASLVGGRAFF | - | TRBJ1-1 | - | TRBV6-5
TGTGCCAGCAGTTACAGTGCAACTAATGAAAAACTGTTTTTT | CASSYSATNEKLFF | - | TRBJ1-4 | - | TRBV6-5
TGTGCCAGCAGCTTTCTCAGGGGTACAAATGAAAAACTGTTTTTT | CASSFLRGTNEKLFF | - | TRBJ1-4 | once | TRBV5-8
TGTGCCAGTACCGCTCCGGGACGGAAGAACACTGAAGCTTTCTTT | CASTAPGRKNTEAFF | - | TRBJ1-1 | - | TRBV19
TGTGCCTGGAGCCATGACAGGGAGTTCTATGGCTACACCTTC | CAWSHDREFYGYTF | TRBD1 | TRBJ1-2 | - | TRBV30
TGTGCCAGCAGCCCCGGACTAGCGGGGGTGCATTCCTACAATGAGCAGTTCTTC | CASSPGLAGVHSYNEQFF | TRBD2 | TRBJ2-1 | - | TRBV7-3
TGTGCCAGCAGCCTACTCGTGGGGATACTCTCTGGAAACACCATATATTTT | CASSLLVGILSGNTIYF | - | TRBJ1-3 | - | TRBV7-3
TGCGCCAGCAGTTTGACAGGGCCCCACGAGCAGTACTTC | CASSLTGPHEQYF | TRBD1 | TRBJ2-7 | - | TRBV5-1
TGCGCCAGCAGCTTGGACGGGATGGGACAGCCCCAGCATTTT | CASSLDGMGQPQHF | - | TRBJ1-5 | - | TRBV5-1
TGTGCCAGCAGTGACCCCGGTCTTGAGGACGAGCAGTACTTC | CASSDPGLEDEQYF | - | TRBJ2-7 | - | TRBV6-1
TGTGCCAGCAGCTTGAGGCTAGGCAGTCTATCTTCACCCCTCCACTTT | CASSLRLGSLSSPLHF | - | TRBJ1-6 | - | TRBV5-6
TGCGCCAGCAGCCACAACTTGGGAGGGGGCAGCAATCAGCCCCAGCATTTT | CASSHNLGGGSNQPQHF | TRBD1 | TRBJ1-5 | - | TRBV4-3
TGTGCCAGCAGCGAGGGAGACAGGGTGGGGGATCAGCCCCAGCATTTT | CASSEGDRVGDQPQHF | TRBD1 | TRBJ1-5 | - | TRBV9
TGCGCCAGCAGCCCTTCTGCGGGGGGGGCCGACGAGCAGTACTTC | CASSPSAGGADEQYF | TRBD2 | TRBJ2-7 | - | TRBV4-3
TGTGCCAGCAGTTACTCGAGTGTAGGGAGCGGGTATGGCTACACCTTC | CASSYSSVGSGYGYTF | - | TRBJ1-2 | - | TRBV6-5
TGTGCCAGCAGTTACTCGTACCAGGATTCACCCCTCCACTTT | CASSYSYQDSPLHF | - | TRBJ1-6 | - | TRBV6-5
TGTGCCAGCAGTTACCACACCGGGGAGCTGCTTTTT | CASSYHTGELLF | - | TRBJ2-2 | - | TRBV6-6
TGCAGCGTTAGAACAGGCTCTCCCGGCTACACCTTC | CSVRTGSPGYTF | - | TRBJ1-2 | once | TRBV29-1